Listed here is a single T cell receptor (beta chain). The antigen is undetermined. The authors reverse transcribed all of the isolated RNA, so sequencing captured expressed TCRB transcripts. The table came from immunoSEQ multiplex PCR; TCRdb's copy has only in-frame clones and leaves some out. The table lists under 550,000 clones, about an eighth of them singletons. The sample is drawn from a study of beta chain features in type 1 diabetes. Study-level findings and limits: Possible PCR preference for shorter templates applied equally to patients and controls. Lower insertion and higher deletion counts appeared at VDJ junctions in type 1 diabetes patients.

The length of the CDR3 is 16 residues. Germline V gene sequence: CDR1 KGHSH, CDR2 LQKENI. Trimming removed 5 bases at V and 4 bases at J, with 18 bases between. CD4+ naive, central memory, regulatory and stem cell-like memory cells were sorted via CD45RO/CCR7/CD25/CD127/CD95/CD27. The TCR originated in a woman in her late teens or twenties in good health. The rearrangement uses TRBV18 and TRBJ1-5; a possible D gene is TRBD1 (5 bases). Sequencing input: naive CD4+ T cells from blood. CDR3 sequence reads: CASSTGNWGSNQPQHF. CDR3 in DNA: TGTGCCAGCTCAACTGGGAACTGGGGGTCGAATCAGCCCCAGCATTTT.